This record looks at one T cell receptor (beta chain) sequence and its context. Its antigen remains unidentified. Base qualities are not at hand, and no much larger clone is one base apart. Genomic DNA was extracted from sorted cells for sequencing of the TCRbeta CDR3 region. The immunoSEQ Assay was used for sequencing of TCRbeta CDR3 regions. Here the immuneACCESS table is served through TCRdb, limited to in-frame sequences with V and J called. Missing clones are a known gap in these copies; in checked studies unresolved V genes cover under half, and the rest lacks a known reason. Here the sample has about 70,000 clones; approximately 80% occur a single time. The ten largest clonotypes hold 0.8% to 1.1% of the sample. Patients with autoimmune disease history or receiving systemic immunosuppression were excluded from the trial. Peripheral blood for TCR sequencing was collected from all dose cohorts at baseline, on cycle 4 day 1, and on cycle 7 day 1. The samples were taken from a phase I, first-in-human, multicenter, open-label dose-escalation trial of ivuxolimab. Adults with locally advanced or metastatic melanoma, renal cell carcinoma, hepatocellular carcinoma or head and neck squamous cell carcinoma were enrolled in the trial. Before TCR sequencing, CD4+ T cells and CD8+ T cells were sorted from peripheral blood as separate populations.

There are 18 amino acids in the CDR3, from cysteine to phenylalanine inclusive. The sequence is cut down to CDR3 DNA, 54 bases in frame from base 1. Sequences MGHRA (CDR1) and YSYEKL (CDR2) are obtained from the germline V gene. From V the trimming removes 4 bases and from J it removes 2 bases, while the gene matches leave 9 bases of the junction unaccounted for. These data belong to a study of OX40 agonist ivuxolimab in advanced cancers. About the study as a whole: Ivuxolimab was a fully human IgG2 agonistic monoclonal antibody targeting the costimulatory receptor OX40 (CD134). Intravenous ivuxolimab was administered to patients every 2 weeks at six dose levels: 0.01, 0.1, 0.3, 1.5, 3 and 10 mg/kg. Of the approximately 54 dose-escalation patients, hepatocellular carcinoma was present in about 19, melanoma in approximately 15, renal cell carcinoma in 9 and head and neck cancer in 9. In the dose-escalation cohort, roughly 80% of patients were male, and the mean age was roughly 60 years, with a range of about 23 to 80. Prior anti-PD-1, anti-PD-L1 or anti-CTLA-4 therapy was permitted, and approximately 40% of dose-escalation patients had received checkpoint inhibitors. Three dose-escalation patients achieved partial responses, one with hepatocellular carcinoma and two with cutaneous melanoma. Peripheral TCRbeta sequencing aimed to test whether ivuxolimab altered TCR sequence diversity and caused clonal T-cell expansion. The paper describes the monotherapy dose-escalation part (N of about 52 patients) of the phase I trial of ivuxolimab.

Points the paper makes about the study in general: In the 0.1-3.0 mg/kg groups, partial responders had among the lowest normalized peripheral clonal expansion, particularly in CD8+ T cells. Low levels of normalized T-cell clonal expansion were also seen in some nonresponding patients. The antigen specificity of the peripheral T cells that underwent clonal expansion was not determined. At doses from 0.1 to 3.0 mg/kg, clonal expansion was seen in both CD4+ and CD8+ blood T cells between baseline and week 6. After ivuxolimab, expanded clones were on average more numerous among CD8+ T cells than among CD4+ T cells.

The specimen comprised CD4+ or CD8+ T cells sorted from blood, sampled in a trial of the OX40 agonist ivuxolimab. The sequence derives from an adult with an advanced solid tumor such as melanoma, head and neck, liver or kidney cancer. The chain couples TRBV4-1 to TRBJ2-6, with TRBD2 matching 9 junction bases. The bases are TGCGCCAGCAGCCTGAAGGGAGGCGGGGGGGCTGGGGCCAACGTCCTGACTTTC. Its amino acids are CASSLKGGGGAGANVLTF.